This passage covers 9 T cell receptor beta chains from one sample sequenced in a study of CD8 T cells in Susac syndrome. With random hexamers, reverse transcription was performed on 0.5 to 1 ug of RNA. TCRdb reanalysed the immunoSEQ multiplex PCR reads using MiXCR and keeps one entry per CDR3 protein. The sample carries around 220,000 distinct CDR3 sequences, 80% to 95% recorded once. Sequenced sample: CD8+ T cells from PBMCs. Receptors originate from a human donor with multiple sclerosis.

The chain links TRBV21-1 to TRBJ2-3; the table's D call, TRBD2, was not checked against the DNA. TRBV21-1 is annotated as a pseudogene. The CDR3 totals 22 residues. The CDR3 loop reads CASSTLHGRRDKRERGTDTQYF. In DNA form, the CDR3 reads TGTGCCAGCAGCACCCTGCACGGCAGGAGAGATAAGCGGGAGAGGGGCACAGATACGCAGTATTTT.

The chain employs TRBV10-3 and TRBJ2-7; a weak D match, TRBD1 (5 bases). Germline CDR1 and CDR2: ENHRY and SYGVKD. Trimming pared 7 bases from V and 0 bases from J, leaving 10 bases between. The CDR3 totals 13 residues. The CDR3 sequence: CAITPDSSYEQYF. The CDR3 region has the DNA TGTGCCATCACCCCAGACAGCTCCTACGAGCAGTACTTC.

V usage is TRBV7-2 and J usage is TRBJ2-4, with 8 nucleotides matching TRBD2. CDR3 length equals 15 residues. V lost 1 base and J lost 6; bases outside the gene matches: 5. The germline V gene has CDR1 SGHTA and CDR2 FQGNSA. The CDR3 loop reads CASSLGLAGSNIQYF. DNA of the CDR3: TGTGCCAGCAGCTTAGGGCTAGCGGGTTCAAACATTCAGTACTTC.

The chain couples TRBV5-6 to TRBJ2-6; D perhaps matches TRBD1 (6 bases). This CDR3 is built from 16 residues. Germline-derived CDR1 and CDR2 are SGHDT and YYEEEE. Trimming stripped 4 bases from V and 4 bases from J, with 15 bases between. Here the CDR3 DNA reads TGTGCCAGCAGCGCCGAAAGGCAGGGGGGGGCCAACGTCCTGACTTTC. This gives the protein CASSAERQGGANVLTF.

The chain joins TRBV25-1 to TRBJ1-5, with a tentative D call TRBD1 (6 bases). Trimming took 4 bases from V and 5 from J, leaving 12 bases between them. CDR1 is MGHDK and CDR2 is SYGVNS in the germline V gene. The CDR3 extends over 14 amino acids. CDR3: CASSGLTGDQPQHF. The CDR3 nucleotides are TGTGCCAGCAGTGGGCTGACAGGAGATCAGCCCCAGCATTTT.

The V call is TRBV30, the J call TRBJ1-1, with no clear D. The CDR3 consists of 14 residues. Per the germline V gene, CDR1 is GTSNPN and CDR2 is SVGIG (reference sequence). Trimming cost V 2 bases and J 3 bases, with 13 bases left between them. CDR3 residues: CAWSTVGIHTEAFF. The CDR3, as DNA: TGTGCCTGGAGTACGGTGGGAATCCACACTGAAGCTTTCTTT.

The chain joins TRBV9 to TRBJ2-1; 7 bases fit TRBD2. In germline, CDR1 is SGDLS, CDR2 YYNGEE. CDR3 length: 16 amino acids. V dropped 3 bases and J dropped 10; count of bases not matched to a gene: 16. The CDR3 DNA is TGTGCCAGCAGCGCCGGGATAGGACTCATGGGGGGGGAGCAGTTCTTC. Its translation is CASSAGIGLMGGEQFF.

This clonotype is a singleton in its sample. V is TRBV11-2 and J is TRBJ2-5; 9 nucleotides match TRBD2. Germline CDR1 SGHAT, CDR2 FQNNGV. This CDR3 has 12 residues. The chain's CDR3 is CVSAGGEETQYF. CDR3 bases: TGTGTATCGGCGGGAGGGGAGGAGACCCAGTACTTC.

The chain uses TRBV2 and TRBJ1-5, with 9 bases matching TRBD1. CDR1 and CDR2 from the germline V gene are SNHLY and FYNNEI. The CDR3 sequence is 16 residues long. The ends lost 4 bases at V and 2 bases at J; junction bases unmatched: 6. The CDR3 loop is CASSVGQGGGNQPQHF. For the CDR3, the DNA is TGTGCCAGCAGTGTGGGACAGGGAGGGGGCAATCAGCCCCAGCATTTT.